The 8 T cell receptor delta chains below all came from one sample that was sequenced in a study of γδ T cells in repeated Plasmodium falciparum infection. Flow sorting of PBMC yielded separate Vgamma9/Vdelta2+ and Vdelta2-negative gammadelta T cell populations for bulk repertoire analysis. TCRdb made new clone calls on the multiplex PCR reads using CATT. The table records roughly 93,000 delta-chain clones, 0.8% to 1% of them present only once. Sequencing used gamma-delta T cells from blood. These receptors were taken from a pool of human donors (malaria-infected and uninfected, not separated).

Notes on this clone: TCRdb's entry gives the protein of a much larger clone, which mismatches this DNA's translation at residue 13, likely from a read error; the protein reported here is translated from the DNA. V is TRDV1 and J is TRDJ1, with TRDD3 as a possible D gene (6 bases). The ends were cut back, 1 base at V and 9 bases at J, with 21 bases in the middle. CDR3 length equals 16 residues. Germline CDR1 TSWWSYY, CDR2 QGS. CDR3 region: CALGERPTGESPQLIF. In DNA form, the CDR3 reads TGTGCTCTTGGGGAACGCCCCACGGGGGAATCCCCACAACTCATCTTT.

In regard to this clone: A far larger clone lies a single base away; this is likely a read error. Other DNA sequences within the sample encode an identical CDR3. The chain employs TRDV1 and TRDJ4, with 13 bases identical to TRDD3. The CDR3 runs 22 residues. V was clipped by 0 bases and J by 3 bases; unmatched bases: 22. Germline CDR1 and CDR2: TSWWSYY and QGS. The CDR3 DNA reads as TGTGCTCTTGGGGAACTATTACACCACCACGCCGTACTGGGGGATACGCCGGGACCCCTGATCTTT. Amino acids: CALGELLHHHAVLGDTPGPLIF.

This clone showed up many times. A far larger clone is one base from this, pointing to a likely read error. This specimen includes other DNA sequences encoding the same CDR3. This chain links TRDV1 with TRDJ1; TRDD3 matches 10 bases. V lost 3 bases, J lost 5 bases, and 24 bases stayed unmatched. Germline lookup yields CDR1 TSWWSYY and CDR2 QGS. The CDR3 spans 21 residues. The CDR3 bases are TGTGCTCTTGGGGAGCGTTTCCTACCTCACGACTTGGGGGATACCTCGGATAAACTCATCTTT. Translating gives CALGERFLPHDLGDTSDKLIF.

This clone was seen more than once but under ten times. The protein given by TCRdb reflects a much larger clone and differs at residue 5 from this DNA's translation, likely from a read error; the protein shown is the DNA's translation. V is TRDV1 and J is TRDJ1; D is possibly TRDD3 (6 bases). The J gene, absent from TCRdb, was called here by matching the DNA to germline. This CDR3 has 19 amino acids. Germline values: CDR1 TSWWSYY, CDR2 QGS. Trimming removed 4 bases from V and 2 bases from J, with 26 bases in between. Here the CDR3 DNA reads TGTGCTCTTGGGGGACCTTTTCCCCTCATACTGGGTCGGACCGATAAACTCATCTTT. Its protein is CALGGPFPLILGRTDKLIF.

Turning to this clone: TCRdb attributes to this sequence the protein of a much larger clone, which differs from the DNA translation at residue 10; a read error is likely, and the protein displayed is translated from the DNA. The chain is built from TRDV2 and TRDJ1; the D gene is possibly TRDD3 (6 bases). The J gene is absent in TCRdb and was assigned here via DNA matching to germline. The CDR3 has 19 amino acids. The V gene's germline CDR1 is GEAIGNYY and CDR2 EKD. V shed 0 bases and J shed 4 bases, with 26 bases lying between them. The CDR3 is CACDTGGYWWTPGIDKLIF. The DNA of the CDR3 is TGTGCCTGTGACACCGGGGGGTACTGGTGGACCCCGGGGATCGATAAACTCATCTTT.

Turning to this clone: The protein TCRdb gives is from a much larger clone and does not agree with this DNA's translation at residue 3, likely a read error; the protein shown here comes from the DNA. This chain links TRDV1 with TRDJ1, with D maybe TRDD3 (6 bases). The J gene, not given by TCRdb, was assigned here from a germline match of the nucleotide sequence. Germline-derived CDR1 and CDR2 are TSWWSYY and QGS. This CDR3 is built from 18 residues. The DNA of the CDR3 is TGTGCTTTTGGGGACGCCCCCGGAGGGGGACAGTACACCGATAAACTCATCTTT. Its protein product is CAFGDAPGGGQYTDKLIF.

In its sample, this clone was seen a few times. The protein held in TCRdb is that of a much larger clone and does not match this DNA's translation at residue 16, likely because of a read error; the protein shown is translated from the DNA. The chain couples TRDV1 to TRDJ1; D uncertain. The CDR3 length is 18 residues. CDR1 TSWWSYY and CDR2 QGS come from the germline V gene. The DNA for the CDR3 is TGTGCTCTTGGGGAAAATCCCTCCCAAAGTTTCTACGGAGGTAAACACATCTTT. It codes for CALGENPSQSFYGGKHIF.

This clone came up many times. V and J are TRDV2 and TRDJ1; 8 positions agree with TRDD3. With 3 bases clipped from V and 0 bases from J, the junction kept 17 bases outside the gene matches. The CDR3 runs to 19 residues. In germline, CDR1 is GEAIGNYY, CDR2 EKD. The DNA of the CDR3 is TGTGCCTGTGACTTACTCCGTACTGGGGGCCAGATTAACACCGATAAACTCATCTTT. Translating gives CACDLLRTGGQINTDKLIF.